This T cell receptor beta chain stems from a study of response to subunit inactivated influenza vaccine. This clonotype has just a few counts. Its target is not known. This CDR3 contains 10 residues. V lost 4 bases, J lost 8 bases, and 8 bases lay in between. Germline assignment: CDR1 SQVTM and CDR2 ANQGSEA. Via MiXCR, TCRdb re-called the RT-PCR reads, giving one row per CDR3 protein. The profile shows roughly 540,000 distinct CDR3 sequences, approximately 22% of them singletons. General study results and limits: With each seasonal influenza vaccination, the authors suggested, few new T cells are recruited.

The same sample was also studied in work on T cells expressing NK-cell markers. From that report: TCR beta cDNA was generated via 5'RACE template switching incorporating UMIs. Sorted CD3+CD56+NKG2C+, CD3+CD56+NKG2C- and CD3+CD56-NKG2C+ T cells provided the TCR beta repertoires. HCMV serostatus: seven of eight sequenced donors positive, one negative. A handful of donors showed these clonotypes also leading the CD3+CD56-NKG2C+ fraction.

This receptor was obtained from a man aged 50 to 60 who received an inactivated influenza vaccine. This specimen consisted of CD4+ T cells sorted from PBMCs, obtained 11 to 12 days after vaccination. The V and J genes are TRBV29-1 and TRBJ1-1; D unclear. The CDR3 spells CSVVQKEAFF. CDR3 in DNA: TGCAGCGTTGTTCAGAAAGAAGCTTTCTTT.